This T cell receptor (beta chain) derives from a study of identical twins. General study findings and limits: Cord blood beta clonotypes present at high abundance carried fewer insertions; no such pattern appeared in memory repertoires.

This clonotype was seen more than once but under ten times. Its antigen is not known. Via MiXCR, TCRdb re-called the 5' RACE reads, giving one row per CDR3 protein. Of about 470,000 distinct CDR3 sequences listed, 20% to 25% are singletons. These data also featured in a second study, about T cells expressing NK-cell markers. From that paper: Within the sequenced cohort of eight donors, seven exhibited HCMV seropositivity and one was seronegative. The study found these clonotypes also leading the CD3+CD56-NKG2C+ fraction in a few donors.

Sequenced: CD4+ T cells sorted from blood. The sequence was obtained from a woman younger than 30 in good health.

CDR3 sequence reads: CASSWESGPTYEQYF. The CDR3, as DNA: TGTGCCAGCAGTTGGGAGTCAGGCCCAACCTACGAGCAGTACTTC. J is TRBJ2-7 and V is TRBV6-5; D is possibly TRBD2 (5 bases). This CDR3 comprises 15 residues. V was cut by 4 bases and J by 2 bases, with 15 bases left in between. Germline CDR1 is MNHEY and CDR2 is SVGAGI.